This entry describes one T cell receptor (beta chain). Only in-frame clones appear in the TCRdb table, and some are missing; sequencing was by immunoSEQ multiplex PCR. The sample lists about 66,000 clones, roughly 90% occurring once. The data derive from a study of technical replicates of blood from four donors. The CDR3 consists of 12 residues. Germline values: CDR1 ENHRY, CDR2 SYGVKD. V lost 8 bases to trimming and J lost 0 bases, with 8 bases between them. The sequence derives from a human donor in good health. Some clones in this sample may be carry-over from other donors' samples. Sequenced input: PBMCs. The V call is TRBV10-3, the J call TRBJ2-7, with unresolved D. CDR3 loop: CAIGGDSYEQYF. DNA of the CDR3: TGTGCCATCGGTGGAGACTCCTACGAGCAGTACTTC.